This TCR beta chain was retrieved from a study of cytomegalovirus exposure and HLA in healthy donors. Overall study context: Drawn from HLA-typed donors, 80 million to 95 million unique TCRs were held in an early data release.

The study ran its PCR with 60 Vbeta and 13 Jbeta primers. Here immunoSEQ multiplex PCR was the method, and the copy in TCRdb shows in-frame clones only, minus some. The sample shows approximately 120,000 clones, approximately 85% of them seen only once. The source material was PBMCs. The clonotype was recovered from a woman between 25 and 40 years old in good health and CMV-seropositive.

The DNA for the CDR3 is TGTGCCAGTAGCGACTCCGGCGTATGGAGTGCCACCTACAATGAGCAGTTCTTC. Translation gives CASSDSGVWSATYNEQFF. The chain combines TRBV19 with TRBJ2-1, with no clear D. CDR1 and CDR2 from the germline V gene are LNHDA and SQIVND (reference sequence). With 6 bases removed from V and 2 bases from J, the gap between germline ends came to 23 bases. The CDR3 loop spans 18 amino acids.